This TCR beta chain was profiled in a study of cytomegalovirus exposure and HLA in healthy donors. 60 Vbeta and 13 Jbeta primers were used in PCR. TCRdb's table, derived via immunoSEQ multiplex PCR, lists solely in-frame clones and lacks some. The listing contains approximately 80,000 clones. The CDR3 has 15 residues. The germline V and J ends were trimmed by 0 bases and 0 bases, with 6 bases remaining between them. CDR1 is SGHDT, CDR2 YYEEEE, per germline. This chain links TRBV5-6 with TRBJ1-4; D not certain. The material sequenced was PBMCs. This receptor was taken from a woman in her thirties in good health and CMV-seronegative. CDR3 in amino acids: CASSLGSTTNEKLFF. CDR3 DNA: TGTGCCAGCAGCTTGGGTTCTACAACTAATGAAAAACTGTTTTTT.